This TCR beta chain was recovered during a study of OX40 agonist ivuxolimab in advanced cancers. Overall study context: Given to patients was ivuxolimab, an agonistic anti-OX40 (CD134) antibody.

Generated by immunoSEQ multiplex PCR, the TCRdb table keeps only in-frame clones and is missing some. This sample has tens of thousands of clones, with 75% to 85% found just once. This CDR3 spans 13 amino acids. CDR1 and CDR2 from the germline V gene are SGHTA and FQGNSA. Trimming took off 5 bases at V and 1 base at J, with 8 bases between the two ends. This clone was seen more than once but under ten times. The same CDR3 arises from other DNA sequences in this sample as well. The specimen was CD4+ or CD8+ T cells sorted from blood, collected in a trial of the OX40 agonist ivuxolimab. This chain uses TRBV7-2 with TRBJ1-1; D gene uncertain. This receptor was identified in an adult with an advanced solid tumor such as melanoma, head and neck, liver or kidney cancer. The DNA of the CDR3 is TGTGCCAGCAGCATCGCAGAGAACACTGAAGCTTTCTTT. Its protein is CASSIAENTEAFF.